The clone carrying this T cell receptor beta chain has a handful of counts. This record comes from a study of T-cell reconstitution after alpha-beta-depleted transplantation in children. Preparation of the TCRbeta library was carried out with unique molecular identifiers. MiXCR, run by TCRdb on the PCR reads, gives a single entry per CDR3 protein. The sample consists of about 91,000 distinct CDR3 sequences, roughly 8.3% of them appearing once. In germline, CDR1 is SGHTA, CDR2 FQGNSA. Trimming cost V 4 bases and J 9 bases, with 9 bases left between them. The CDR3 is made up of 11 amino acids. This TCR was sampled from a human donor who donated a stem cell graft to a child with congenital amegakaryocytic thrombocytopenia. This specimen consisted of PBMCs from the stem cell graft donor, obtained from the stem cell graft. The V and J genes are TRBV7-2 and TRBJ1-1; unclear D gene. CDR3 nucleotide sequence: TGTGCCAGCAGCTCGCGATCAAAAGCTTTCTTT. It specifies CASSSRSKAFF.